The 6 T cell receptor beta chains reported below all come from one sample, sequenced in a study of metastatic and nonmetastatic thyroid tumors. MiXCR reprocessed the PCR reads for TCRdb. The repertoire holds tens of thousands of clones, with around 10% as singletons. Not a single patient had been given any form of treatment at any point before undergoing thyroid surgery. The sample taken for sequencing was blood. The receptors stem from a male donor with papillary thyroid cancer or a benign thyroid nodule (not recorded which). Some clones in this sample may be carry-over from other donors' samples.

On this clone itself: A much more abundant neighbour one base away suggests this may be a read error. The chain combines TRBV5-4 with TRBJ2-5; 7 bases are shared with TRBD1. The CDR3 sequence is 16 residues long. Germline CDR1 reads SGHNT; CDR2 reads YYREEE (reference sequence). CDR3 protein: CASRLAGRGLPETQYF. CDR3 DNA: TGTGCCAGCAGATTGGCCGGAAGGGGGCTCCCGGAGACCCAGTACTTC.

This clone appeared a few times. The rearrangement links TRBV28 to TRBJ1-2; TRBD1 might be the D (6 bases). Trimming stripped 8 bases from V and 7 bases from J, with 17 bases between. Germline V lookup: CDR1 MDHEN, CDR2 SYDVKM. This CDR3 region has 13 residues. The CDR3, as DNA: TGTGCCAGCCAGAGGGCAGGGGAACGTGGCTACACCTTC. Translating it yields CASQRAGERGYTF.

At least ten counts were recorded for this clone. V usage is TRBV6-2 or TRBV6-3 and J usage is TRBJ2-1, with unresolved D. The length of the CDR3 is 13 residues. The germline V gene encodes CDR1 MNHEY and CDR2 SVGEGT. Trimming left V 8 bases short and J 4 bases short, with 12 bases between. The CDR3 region is CASGALEYNEQFF. In DNA form, the CDR3 reads TGTGCCAGCGGAGCTTTAGAGTACAATGAGCAGTTCTTC.

There are many counts of this clone. Possible read error: a much larger clone is one base away. This chain links TRBV24-1 with TRBJ2-5; 7 bases line up with TRBD1. This CDR3 has 14 amino acids. The germline V gene has CDR1 KGHDR and CDR2 SFDVKD. The CDR3 bases are TGTGCCACCAGTGACTCGACAGGGTGGGAGACCCCGTACTTC. This translates into CATSDSTGWETPYF.

This clone is deemed medium-sized. The chain combines TRBV28 with TRBJ1-6; D unclear. V dropped 6 bases and J dropped 8 bases, with 17 bases sitting between them. The CDR3 sequence is 15 residues long. Germline V gives CDR1 MDHEN, CDR2 SYDVKM. The CDR3, as DNA: TGTGCCAGCAGCCAATCAGGACGGGAATATTCACCCCTCCACTTT. It yields the protein CASSQSGREYSPLHF.

This clone occurred many times. This chain connects TRBV4-3 to TRBJ2-1; 12 nucleotides match TRBD2. The CDR3 spans 18 residues. V lost 0 bases to trimming and J lost 10 bases; unmatched junction nucleotides: 13. Germline loops: CDR1 LGHNA, CDR2 YSLEER. Here the CDR3 reads CASSQDPPSTSGRIEQFF. CDR3 bases: TGCGCCAGCAGCCAAGACCCCCCCTCGACTAGCGGGAGAATAGAGCAGTTCTTC.